This T cell receptor beta chain stems from a study of a mutant IDH1 vaccine in newly diagnosed glioma. Using immunoSEQ multiplex PCR, the repertoire was profiled, and TCRdb retains in-frame clones only, with some absent. Of 25,000 to 40,000 clones in the sample, roughly nine tenths are singletons; the top ten hold about 2.3%. Time point in this sample: week 47, end of study. It was 300 ug of mutant IDH1 20-mer peptide that made up each vaccine dose, given with topical imiquimod. This clone was detected a few times. What it binds is unknown. CDR3 size: 12 residues. V lost 5 bases to trimming and J lost 8 bases, with 12 bases between them. Per germline, CDR1 SGHTA and CDR2 FQGNSA.

Material: PBMCs, obtained from a glioma patient whose treatment included an IDH1 peptide vaccine. The source is a man in his forties with glioma. V is TRBV7-2 and J is TRBJ1-1, with D perhaps matching TRBD1 (5 bases). This CDR3 is CASSPRGLEAFF. The CDR3 region has the DNA TGTGCCAGCAGCCCCCGGGGCTTAGAAGCTTTCTTT.